This T cell receptor (beta chain) appears in the sequencing data of a study of T cells in localized non-small cell lung cancer. The ends lost 5 bases at V and 5 bases at J; junction bases unmatched: 5. The CDR3 contains 14 residues. CDR1 and CDR2 (germline): LNHDA, SQIVND (reference sequence). Clones were read by immunoSEQ multiplex PCR, and TCRdb kept only the in-frame ones, dropping some. Of fewer than 20,000 clones in the sample, around 93% were seen once. As for this clone: What it recognizes is unknown.

Study-level findings and limits: Adjacent lung exhibited a median of approximately 50 among the 100 most abundant tumor clones. Density of T cells in blood, when higher, went with longer overall survival.

The chain employs TRBV19 and TRBJ1-1; 10 positions agree with TRBD1. The sequence was obtained from a woman aged 35 to 70 with stage I lung adenocarcinoma. Here the sequenced sample was peripheral blood, taken before any cancer treatment. The CDR3, as DNA: TGTGCCAGTAGTTCGGACAGGGGGGGTACTGAAGCTTTCTTT. Translation gives CASSSDRGGTEAFF.